The following is a T cell receptor beta chain sequence with its context. Sequencing used immunoSEQ multiplex PCR; TCRdb keeps in-frame clones, though not all of them. The table includes about 130,000 clones, 92% detected once. These data come from a study of OX40 agonist ivuxolimab in advanced cancers. For the study at large: Those treated in dose escalation had hepatocellular carcinoma, melanoma, renal cell cancer or head and neck cancer. Anti-PD-1, anti-PD-L1 or anti-CTLA-4 therapy given earlier was allowed, and 30% to 45% had some.

Germline lookup yields CDR1 SGHNT and CDR2 YYREEE (reference sequence). With V trimmed by 4 bases and J by 1 base, 10 bases remained unmatched. This CDR3 comprises 18 residues. The sampling schedule covered blood at baseline, cycle 4 day 1, and cycle 7 day 1. The chain couples TRBV5-4 to TRBJ2-7; 14 positions agree with TRBD2. The source of this sequence is an adult with an advanced solid tumor such as melanoma, head and neck, liver or kidney cancer. The source material was CD4+ or CD8+ T cells sorted from blood, sampled in a trial of the OX40 agonist ivuxolimab. The CDR3 protein is CASSPGLAGVIESYEQYF. CDR3 DNA: TGTGCCAGCAGCCCGGGACTAGCGGGAGTGATAGAGTCCTACGAGCAGTACTTC. Looking up the rest from reference TRBV5-4 and TRBJ2-7 gives the full variable domain: ETGVTQSPTHLIKTRGQQVTLRCSSQSGHNTVSWYQQALGQGPQFIFQYYREEENGRGNFPPRFSGLQFPNYSSELNVNALELDDSALYLCASSPGLAGVIESYEQYFGPGTRLTVT.